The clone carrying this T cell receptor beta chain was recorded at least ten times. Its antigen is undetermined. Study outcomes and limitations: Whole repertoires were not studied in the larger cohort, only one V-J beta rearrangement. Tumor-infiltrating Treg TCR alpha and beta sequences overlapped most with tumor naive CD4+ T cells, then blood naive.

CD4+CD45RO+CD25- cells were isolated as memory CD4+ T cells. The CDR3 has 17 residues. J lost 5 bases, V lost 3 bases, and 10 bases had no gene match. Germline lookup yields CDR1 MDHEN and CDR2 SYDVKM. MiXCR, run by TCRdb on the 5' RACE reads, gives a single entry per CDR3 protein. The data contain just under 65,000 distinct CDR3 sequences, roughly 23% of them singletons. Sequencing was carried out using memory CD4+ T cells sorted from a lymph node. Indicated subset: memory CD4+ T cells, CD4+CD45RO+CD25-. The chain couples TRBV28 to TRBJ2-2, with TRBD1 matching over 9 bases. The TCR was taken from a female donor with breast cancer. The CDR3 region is CASSFGSWDRVTGELFF. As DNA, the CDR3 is TGTGCCAGCAGTTTCGGATCCTGGGACAGGGTTACCGGGGAGCTGTTTTTT.